Each of the 20 T cell receptor beta chains below was sequenced from the same sample in a study of T cell repertoires and HLA-DP antigens. Sequenced by immunoSEQ multiplex PCR; TCRdb stores in-frame clones only, minus some. The profile covers about 73,000 clones, with around 80% appearing a single time and 1.6% taken by the ten largest. Their antigens are not known. The sequencing sample was made of CD4+ T cells from PBMCs. These receptors were obtained from a man aged 55 to 70 in good health and CMV-seronegative.

The genes are TRBV2 and TRBJ1-1, with TRBD1 as a possible D gene (6 bases). The germline V gene has CDR1 SNHLY and CDR2 FYNNEI. V gave up 5 bases and J gave up 11 bases, with 12 bases separating them. The CDR3 loop spans 11 amino acids. CDR3 nucleotide sequence: TGTGCCAGCAGTCTTGACAGGCGTGCTTTCTTT. It yields the protein CASSLDRRAFF.

A few counts support this clone. The chain employs TRBV10-3 and TRBJ1-2, with a tentative D call TRBD1 (5 bases). This CDR3 is built from 14 residues. Germline lookup yields CDR1 ENHRY and CDR2 SYGVKD. V was cut by 4 bases and J by 5 bases, with 14 bases left in between. This chain's CDR3 is CAISGGDGGYGYTF. CDR3 nucleotide sequence: TGTGCCATCAGTGGTGGTGATGGGGGGTATGGCTACACCTTC.

The V call is TRBV5-1, the J call TRBJ2-7, with 12 nucleotides matching TRBD2. V lost 4 bases and J lost 5; bases outside the gene matches: 13. Germline V gene data show CDR1 as SGHRS and CDR2 as YFSETQ. The CDR3 totals 17 residues. CDR3 nucleotide sequence: TGCGCCAGCAGCGAGCAAGTTACCGGGACTAGCGGGCACGAGCAGTACTTC. Translating gives CASSEQVTGTSGHEQYF.

This chain connects TRBV9 to TRBJ1-1, with D possibly matching TRBD1 (5 bases). The CDR3 has 16 residues. The ends were cut back, 2 bases at V and 1 base at J, with 15 bases in the middle. Per germline, CDR1 SGDLS and CDR2 YYNGEE. In DNA form, the CDR3 reads TGTGCCAGCAGCGTCGGACTCGGCACAGGGAACACTGAAGCTTTCTTT. Amino acid sequence: CASSVGLGTGNTEAFF.

V gene TRBV19 combines with J gene TRBJ2-6, with a tentative D call TRBD2 (5 bases). The CDR3 sequence is 15 residues long. CDR1 is LNHDA, CDR2 SQIVND, per germline (reference sequence). V was pared by 6 bases and J by 0 bases, with 9 bases between. The DNA for the CDR3 is TGTGCCAGTAGGGACTCTTACTCTGGGGCCAACGTCCTGACTTTC. Protein sequence: CASRDSYSGANVLTF.

This rearrangement joins TRBV9 to TRBJ2-2, with a tentative D call TRBD1 (5 bases). Germline V gene sequence: CDR1 SGDLS, CDR2 YYNGEE. The CDR3 spans 16 residues. The ends were cut back, 0 bases at V and 0 bases at J, with 9 bases in the middle. The CDR3 DNA sequence: TGTGCCAGCAGCGTAGAACCAGGGACGAACACCGGGGAGCTGTTTTTT. Protein sequence: CASSVEPGTNTGELFF.

Of note for this clone: This may come from a read error, since a much larger clone is one base off. J is TRBJ1-1 and V is TRBV5-4; TRBD1 is a possible D gene (5 bases). Trimming stripped 6 bases from V and 0 bases from J, with 15 bases between. The CDR3 is 15 residues long. Germline V gene lookup returns CDR1 SGHNT and CDR2 YYREEE (reference sequence). For the CDR3, the DNA is TGTGCCAGCAACTCGGGAGGGGTCTTGAACACTGAAGCTTTCTTT. Protein: CASNSGGVLNTEAFF.

The V and J genes are TRBV5-4 and TRBJ1-6; the match to TRBD1 covers 7 bases. Per germline, CDR1 SGHNT and CDR2 YYREEE (reference sequence). This CDR3 has 17 amino acids. The V segment lost 5 bases and the J segment 7 bases; nucleotides outside the gene matches: 15. The CDR3 is CASRPTGATGWNSPLHF. The CDR3 nucleotides are TGTGCCAGCAGGCCCACCGGTGCGACAGGGTGGAATTCACCCCTCCACTTT.

The V and J genes are TRBV30 and TRBJ1-5; weak D call: TRBD1 (5 bases). CDR1 and CDR2 from the germline V gene are GTSNPN and SVGIG (reference sequence). The germline V and J ends were trimmed by 5 bases and 7 bases, with 15 bases remaining between them. This CDR3 is built from 13 residues. The CDR3 spells CAWAGGDQQPQHF. The CDR3 DNA reads as TGTGCCTGGGCCGGGGGGGATCAACAGCCCCAGCATTTT.

V is TRBV5-1 and J is TRBJ2-2, with a possible D match to TRBD1 (5 bases). This CDR3 comprises 15 residues. Germline V gene lookup returns CDR1 SGHRS and CDR2 YFSETQ. Trimming cost V 0 bases and J 2 bases, with 8 bases left between them. CDR3 sequence reads: CASSLDQGNTGELFF. The CDR3 DNA reads TGCGCCAGCAGCTTGGACCAGGGAAACACCGGGGAGCTGTTTTTT.

The chain combines TRBV18 with TRBJ2-1, with TRBD2 matching over 8 bases. CDR1 is KGHSH, CDR2 LQKENI, per germline. With V trimmed by 3 bases and J by 0 bases, 10 bases remained unmatched. This CDR3 is built from 18 residues. The CDR3 DNA is TGTGCCAGCTCACCGTCGAGCGGGAGAGGGAGCTCCTACAATGAGCAGTTCTTC. This translates into CASSPSSGRGSSYNEQFF.

The chain carries TRBV29-1 and TRBJ1-2, with TRBD1 as a possible D gene (5 bases). The V and J ends lost 4 bases and 7 bases respectively, with 19 bases between them. Germline V gives CDR1 SQVTM, CDR2 ANQGSEA. The CDR3 spans 14 residues. The CDR3 protein is CSVAATGLVGGYTF. The CDR3 DNA is TGCAGCGTTGCGGCGACGGGGCTAGTTGGTGGCTACACCTTC. Complete variable domain (other parts from reference TRBV29-1 and TRBJ1-2): SAVISQKPSRDICQRGTSLTIQCQVDSQVTMMFWYRQQPGQSLTLIATANQGSEATYESGFVIDKFPISRPNLTFSTLTVSNMSPEDSSIYLCSVAATGLVGGYTFGSGTRLTVV.

The CDR3 nucleotides are TGTGCCAGCAGTGAAGGGAGGCACCCACCGTATTTCTTC. Residues: CASSEGRHPPYFF. This chain joins TRBV2 and TRBJ2-1; possibly TRBD2 for D (5 bases). The CDR3 is 13 residues long. Deletions cut 1 base from V and 16 bases from J, with 17 bases between. CDR1 and CDR2 from the germline V gene are SNHLY and FYNNEI.

Notes on this clone: One end of the junction does not line up with germline, which may come from a read error. J is TRBJ1-2 and V is TRBV5-1; 9 bases line up with TRBD1. This CDR3 has 15 residues. Germline V gives CDR1 SGHRS, CDR2 YFSETQ. CDR3 DNA sequence: TGCGCCAGCAGCTCCGGACAGGGGACCACGTATGGCTGCACCTTC. Protein sequence: CASSSGQGTTYGCTF. The full variable domain, in which reference TRBV5-1 and TRBJ1-2 provide the parts outside the CDR3, is KAGVTQTPRYLIKTRGQQVTLSCSPISGHRSVSWYQQTPGQGLQFLFEYFSETQRNKGNFPGRFSGRQFSNSRSEMNVSTLELGDSALYLCASSSGQGTTYGCTFGSGTRLTVV.

The J gene is TRBJ1-4, the V gene TRBV11-2; D is ambiguous. Trimming pared 7 bases from V and 8 bases from J, leaving 11 bases between. Germline loops: CDR1 SGHAT, CDR2 FQNNGV. The CDR3 sequence is 12 residues long. DNA for the CDR3: TGTGCCAGCAACTCGCCGGGAGAAAAACTGTTTTTT. It specifies CASNSPGEKLFF.

The genes are TRBV19 and TRBJ1-6, with D maybe TRBD1 (5 bases). This CDR3 contains 14 residues. Trimming shortened V by 3 bases and J by 3 bases, and 6 bases separated the two germline ends. The V gene's germline CDR1 is LNHDA and CDR2 SQIVND (reference sequence). The CDR3 spells CASSIGGYNSPLHF. Written as DNA, the CDR3 is TGTGCCAGTAGTATTGGGGGCTATAATTCACCCCTCCACTTT.

CDR3 sequence: CAIRVQGDNYGYTF. The DNA of the CDR3 is TGTGCCATCAGGGTACAGGGGGACAACTATGGCTACACCTTC. The J gene is TRBJ1-2, the V gene TRBV10-3; TRBD1 agrees at 8 bases. The V gene's germline CDR1 is ENHRY and CDR2 SYGVKD. The V segment lost 6 bases and the J segment 2 bases; nucleotides outside the gene matches: 5. The CDR3 totals 14 residues.

The rearrangement joins TRBV5-1 to TRBJ2-3, with a weak D call TRBD2 (7 bases). The CDR3 consists of 16 residues. Trimming pared 3 bases from V and 1 base from J, leaving 15 bases between. CDR1 is SGHRS and CDR2 is YFSETQ in the germline V gene. The CDR3 DNA reads TGCGCCAGCAGCTGGCCCGGGGAGGGGGGCACAGATACGCAGTATTTT. As protein: CASSWPGEGGTDTQYF.

This clone was recorded a few times. The chain is built from TRBV5-4 and TRBJ1-4; 11 bases agree with TRBD1. This CDR3 comprises 16 residues. The germline V gene has CDR1 SGHNT and CDR2 YYREEE (reference sequence). V was clipped by 4 bases and J by 0 bases; unmatched bases: 2. The CDR3 loop reads CASSRTGGATNEKLFF. DNA for the CDR3: TGTGCCAGCAGCCGGACAGGGGGCGCAACTAATGAAAAACTGTTTTTT.

This clone was found a few times. Other DNA sequences within the sample encode an identical CDR3. This sequence joins TRBV5-1 and TRBJ2-1, with 14 nucleotides matching TRBD2. The germline gives CDR1 SGHRS, CDR2 YFSETQ. This CDR3 region has 17 residues. The V and J ends lost 0 bases and 7 bases, in that order; junction bases with no gene match: 6. The CDR3 is CASSLGGLAGARNEQFF. Written as DNA, the CDR3 is TGCGCCAGCAGCTTGGGGGGACTAGCGGGAGCTCGTAATGAGCAGTTCTTC. Full variable domain (remainder filled in from reference TRBV5-1 and TRBJ2-1): KAGVTQTPRYLIKTRGQQVTLSCSPISGHRSVSWYQQTPGQGLQFLFEYFSETQRNKGNFPGRFSGRQFSNSRSEMNVSTLELGDSALYLCASSLGGLAGARNEQFFGPGTRLTVL.